The table lists the clone carrying this T cell receptor beta chain with many counts. No antigen is known for it. This record belongs to a study of regulatory T cells in long-lasting Graves disease. CDR1 is LNHDA and CDR2 is SQIVND in the germline V gene (reference sequence). V was shortened by 6 bases and J by 2 bases, with 13 bases between the two germline ends. The CDR3 totals 14 residues. Construction of the TCR beta libraries employed iRepertoire HTBI primers in conjunction with Arm-PCR of CDR3 regions. TCRdb re-derived calls from the multiplex PCR reads in MiXCR, one entry per CDR3 protein. The sample yields roughly 560,000 distinct CDR3 sequences, around 12% seen once. Noted time point: newly diagnosed GD, antithyroid drugs for less than 3 months. Following extraction of RNA from PBMCs, that RNA was used to make the TCR library. Patients met American Thyroid Association criteria for Graves' disease.

Study-level findings and limits: Persistent disease preferred TRBV28, TRBJ1-2 and TRBJ2-5; new disease, TRBV20-1 and TRBJ2-1.

These records were also assigned to another study, of T cells in Graves' hyperthyroidism and ophthalmopathy. That paper notes: Graves' hyperthyroidism without ophthalmopathy progression within 18 months was termed stable.

The input for sequencing was peripheral blood mononuclear cells (PBMCs), taken at new diagnosis, from a patient treated with antithyroid drugs. The source of this sequence is a woman in her 30s with Graves disease. The chain has TRBV19 and TRBJ1-1; D is perhaps TRBD1 (6 bases). The CDR3 spells CASRNEGVNTEAFF. CDR3 DNA sequence: TGTGCCAGTAGAAATGAGGGGGTTAACACTGAAGCTTTCTTT.